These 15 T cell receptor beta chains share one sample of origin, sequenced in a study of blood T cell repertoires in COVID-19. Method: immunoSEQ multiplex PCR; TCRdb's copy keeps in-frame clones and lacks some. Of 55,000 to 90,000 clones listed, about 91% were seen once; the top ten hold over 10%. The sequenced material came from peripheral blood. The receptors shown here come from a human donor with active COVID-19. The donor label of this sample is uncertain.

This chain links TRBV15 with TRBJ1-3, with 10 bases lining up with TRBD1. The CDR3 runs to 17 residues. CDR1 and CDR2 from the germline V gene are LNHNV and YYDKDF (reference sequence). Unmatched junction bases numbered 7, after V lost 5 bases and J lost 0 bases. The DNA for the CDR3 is TGTGCCACCAGCTTAGGGACAGGGGATATCTCTGGAAACACCATATATTTT. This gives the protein CATSLGTGDISGNTIYF.

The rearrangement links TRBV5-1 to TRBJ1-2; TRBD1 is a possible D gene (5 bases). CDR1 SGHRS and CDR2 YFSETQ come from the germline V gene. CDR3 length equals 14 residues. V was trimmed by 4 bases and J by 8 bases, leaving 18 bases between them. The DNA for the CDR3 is TGCGCCAGCAGCCCGTCGGGGGATAGGGAGGGCTACACCTTC. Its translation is CASSPSGDREGYTF.

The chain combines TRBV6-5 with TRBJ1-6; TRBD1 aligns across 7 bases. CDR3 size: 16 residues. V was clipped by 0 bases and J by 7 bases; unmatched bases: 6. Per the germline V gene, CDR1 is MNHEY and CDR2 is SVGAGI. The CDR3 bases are TGTGCCAGCAGTTACTCGATACAGGGGCTAAATTCACCCCTCCACTTT. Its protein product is CASSYSIQGLNSPLHF.

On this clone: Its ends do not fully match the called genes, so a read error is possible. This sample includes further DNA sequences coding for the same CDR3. The CDR3 DNA is TGTGCCAGTAGTCTAGACAGTCTGTCCTACGAGCAGTACTTC. Amino acid sequence: CASSLDSLSYEQYF. The rearrangement uses TRBV19 and TRBJ2-7, with D perhaps matching TRBD1 (5 bases). Germline V gives CDR1 LNHDA, CDR2 SQIVND (reference sequence). This CDR3 is built from 14 residues.

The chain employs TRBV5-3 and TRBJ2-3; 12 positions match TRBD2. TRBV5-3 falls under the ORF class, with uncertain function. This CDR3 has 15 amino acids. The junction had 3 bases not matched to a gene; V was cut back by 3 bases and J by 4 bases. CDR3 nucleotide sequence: TGTGCCAGAAGCTGGGGACTAGCGGGCCCAGATACGCAGTATTTT. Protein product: CARSWGLAGPDTQYF.

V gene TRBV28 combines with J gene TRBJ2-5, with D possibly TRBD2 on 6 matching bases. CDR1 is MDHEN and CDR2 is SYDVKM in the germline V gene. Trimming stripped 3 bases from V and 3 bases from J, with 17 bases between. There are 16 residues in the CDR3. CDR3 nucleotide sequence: TGTGCCAGCAGTTTTGTGTTCAGGAGGGGAAAAGAGACCCAGTACTTC. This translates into CASSFVFRRGKETQYF. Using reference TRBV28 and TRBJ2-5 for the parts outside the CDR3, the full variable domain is DVKVTQSSRYLVKRTGEKVFLECVQDMDHENMFWYRQDPGLGLRLIYFSYDVKMKEKGDIPEGYSVSREKKERFSLILESASTNQTSMYLCASSFVFRRGKETQYFGPGTRLLVL.

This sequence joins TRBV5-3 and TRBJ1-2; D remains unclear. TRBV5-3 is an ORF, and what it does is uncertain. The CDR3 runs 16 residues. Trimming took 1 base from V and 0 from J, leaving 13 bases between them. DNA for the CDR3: TGTGCCAGAAGCTTGTTGGGCTCCGGTCCTAACTATGGCTACACCTTC. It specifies CARSLLGSGPNYGYTF.

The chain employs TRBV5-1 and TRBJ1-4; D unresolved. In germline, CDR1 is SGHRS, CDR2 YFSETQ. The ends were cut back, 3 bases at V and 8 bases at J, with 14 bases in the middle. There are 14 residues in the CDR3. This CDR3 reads CASSYEGPWEKLFF. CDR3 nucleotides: TGCGCCAGCAGCTATGAGGGCCCGTGGGAAAAACTGTTTTTT. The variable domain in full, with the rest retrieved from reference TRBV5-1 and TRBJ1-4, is KAGVTQTPRYLIKTRGQQVTLSCSPISGHRSVSWYQQTPGQGLQFLFEYFSETQRNKGNFPGRFSGRQFSNSRSEMNVSTLELGDSALYLCASSYEGPWEKLFFGSGTQLSVL.

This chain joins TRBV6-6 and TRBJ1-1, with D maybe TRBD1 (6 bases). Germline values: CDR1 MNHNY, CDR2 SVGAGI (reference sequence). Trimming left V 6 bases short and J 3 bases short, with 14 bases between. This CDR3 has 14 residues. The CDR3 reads CASRRRGGDTEAFF. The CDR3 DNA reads TGTGCCAGCAGACGTCGAGGGGGGGACACTGAAGCTTTCTTT.

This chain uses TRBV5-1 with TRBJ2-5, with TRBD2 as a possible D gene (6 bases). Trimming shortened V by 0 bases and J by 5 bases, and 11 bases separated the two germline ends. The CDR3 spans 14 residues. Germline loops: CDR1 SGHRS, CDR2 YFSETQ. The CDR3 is CASSLEEGHETQYF. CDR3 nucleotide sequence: TGCGCCAGCAGCTTGGAGGAGGGCCACGAGACCCAGTACTTC. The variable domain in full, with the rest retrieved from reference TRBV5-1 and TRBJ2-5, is KAGVTQTPRYLIKTRGQQVTLSCSPISGHRSVSWYQQTPGQGLQFLFEYFSETQRNKGNFPGRFSGRQFSNSRSEMNVSTLELGDSALYLCASSLEEGHETQYFGPGTRLLVL.

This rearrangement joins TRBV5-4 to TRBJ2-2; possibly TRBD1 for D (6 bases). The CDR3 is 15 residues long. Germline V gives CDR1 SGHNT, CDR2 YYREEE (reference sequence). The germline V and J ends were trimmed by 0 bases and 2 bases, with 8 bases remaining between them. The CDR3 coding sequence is TGTGCCAGCAGCTTGGACAGGGTCAACACCGGGGAGCTGTTTTTT. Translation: CASSLDRVNTGELFF. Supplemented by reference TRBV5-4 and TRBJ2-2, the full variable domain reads ETGVTQSPTHLIKTRGQQVTLRCSSQSGHNTVSWYQQALGQGPQFIFQYYREEENGRGNFPPRFSGLQFPNYSSELNVNALELDDSALYLCASSLDRVNTGELFFGEGSRLTVL.

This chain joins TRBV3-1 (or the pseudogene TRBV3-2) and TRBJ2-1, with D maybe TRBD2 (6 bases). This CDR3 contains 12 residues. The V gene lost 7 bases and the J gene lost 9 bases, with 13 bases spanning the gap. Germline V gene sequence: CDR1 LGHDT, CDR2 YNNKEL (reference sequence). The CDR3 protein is CASTYGGGEQFF. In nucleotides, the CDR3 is TGTGCCAGCACCTACGGGGGAGGTGAGCAGTTCTTC.

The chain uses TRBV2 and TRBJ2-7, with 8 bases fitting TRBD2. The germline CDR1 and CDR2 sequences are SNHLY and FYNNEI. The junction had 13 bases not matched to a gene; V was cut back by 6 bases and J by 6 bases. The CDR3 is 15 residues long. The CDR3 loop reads CASSPSGLDSGEQYF. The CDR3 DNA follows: TGTGCCAGCAGCCCCTCGGGACTAGACTCCGGCGAGCAGTACTTC.

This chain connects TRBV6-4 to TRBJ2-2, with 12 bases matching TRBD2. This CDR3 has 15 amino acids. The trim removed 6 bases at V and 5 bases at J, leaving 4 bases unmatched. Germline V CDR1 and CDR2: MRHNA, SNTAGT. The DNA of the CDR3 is TGTGCCAGCAGCGAACTAGCGGGAGGAACCGGGGAGCTGTTTTTT. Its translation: CASSELAGGTGELFF.

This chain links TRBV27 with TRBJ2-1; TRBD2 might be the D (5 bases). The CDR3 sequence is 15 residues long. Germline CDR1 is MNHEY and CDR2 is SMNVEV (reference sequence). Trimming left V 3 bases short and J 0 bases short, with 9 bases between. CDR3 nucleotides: TGTGCCAGCAGTTTCCGTGGAGGCTCCTACAATGAGCAGTTCTTC. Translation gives CASSFRGGSYNEQFF.